These T cell receptor beta chains were read from a single sample in a study of T cells in narcolepsy. Assay: immunoSEQ multiplex PCR; the TCRdb copy retains only in-frame clones and omits some. Of about 14,000 clones detected, roughly 89% appear once; the ten largest clones hold 1.5% to 2%. The sequenced sample consisted of CD45RA- memory CD4+ T cells from PBMCs. The receptors here all came from a human donor with narcolepsy. Each CDR3 is given with its conserved first and last residue. The D gene is left open where the match is weak. Part of the rows lack a size; the others show once, few, many or a class for expanded clones.

D: -
size: -
V: TRBV2
J: TRBJ2-3
CDR3: CASSEGTLNTDTQYF
DNA: TGTGCCAGCAGTGAAGGGACACTGAACACAGATACGCAGTATTTT

D: TRBD2
size: -
V: TRBV11-3
J: TRBJ2-1
CDR3: CASSLGVAGRSYNEQFF
DNA: TGTGCCAGCAGCCTGGGGGTAGCGGGTCGCTCCTACAATGAGCAGTTCTTC

D: TRBD2
size: -
V: TRBV4-2
J: TRBJ2-7
CDR3: CASSQGRPGLGSSSEQYF
DNA: TGTGCCAGCAGCCAAGGTCGACCGGGACTAGGCTCCTCAAGCGAGCAGTACTTC

D: -
size: -
V: TRBV18
J: TRBJ2-7
CDR3: CASSDQAADYEQYF
DNA: TGTGCCAGCTCTGACCAGGCAGCGGACTACGAGCAGTACTTC

D: -
size: -
V: TRBV6-5
J: TRBJ1-1
CDR3: CASTFMGAGNTEAFF
DNA: TGTGCCAGCACTTTTATGGGGGCGGGGAACACTGAAGCTTTCTTT

D: TRBD2
size: -
V: TRBV9
J: TRBJ2-3
CDR3: CASTPSGSITDTQYF
DNA: TGTGCCAGCACCCCTAGCGGCTCAATCACAGATACGCAGTATTTT

D: -
size: -
V: TRBV30
J: TRBJ1-5
CDR3: CAWSANTGHLGSNQPQHF
DNA: TGTGCCTGGAGCGCCAACACGGGACACCTGGGGAGCAATCAGCCCCAGCATTTT

D: TRBD1
size: once
V: TRBV9
J: TRBJ2-1
CDR3: CASSAGQGINNEQFF
DNA: TGTGCCAGCAGCGCGGGACAGGGAATTAACAATGAGCAGTTCTTC

D: -
size: -
V: TRBV5-1
J: TRBJ2-3
CDR3: CASSSGLSTDTQYF
DNA: TGCGCCAGCAGCTCCGGACTAAGCACAGATACGCAGTATTTT

D: -
size: -
V: TRBV7-9
J: TRBJ2-5
CDR3: CASSRGGGLAETQYF
DNA: TGTGCCAGCAGCCGTGGCGGGGGCCTTGCGGAGACCCAGTACTTC

D: -
size: -
V: TRBV19
J: TRBJ1-1
CDR3: CASSISSDTEAFF
DNA: TGTGCCAGTAGTATATCCTCGGACACTGAAGCTTTCTTT

D: -
size: -
V: TRBV29-1
J: TRBJ2-6
CDR3: CSVFGAGEGGSSSGANVLTF
DNA: TGCAGCGTTTTTGGGGCTGGGGAGGGGGGGTCGAGCTCTGGGGCCAACGTCCTGACTTTC

D: -
size: -
V: TRBV6-6
J: TRBJ1-4
CDR3: CASSRSSDEKLFF
DNA: TGTGCCAGCAGCCGCTCGAGCGATGAAAAACTGTTTTTT

D: TRBD1
size: -
V: TRBV18
J: TRBJ1-6
CDR3: CASSPLPLGTGTGSYNSPLHF
DNA: TGTGCCAGCTCACCACTACCCCTCGGGACAGGGACAGGATCCTATAATTCACCCCTCCACTTT

D: -
size: -
V: TRBV21-1
J: TRBJ2-2
CDR3: CASSSSGGGTGELFF
DNA: TGTGCCAGCAGCTCGAGTGGAGGAGGGACCGGGGAGCTGTTTTTT

D: -
size: -
V: TRBV18
J: TRBJ2-5
CDR3: CASSRKEEQYF
DNA: TGTGCCAGCTCACGGAAAGAGGAGCAGTACTTC

D: TRBD2
size: -
V: TRBV27
J: TRBJ2-1
CDR3: CASSPLLAGGRNEQFF
DNA: TGTGCCAGCAGCCCTCTTCTAGCGGGAGGACGGAATGAGCAGTTCTTC

D: -
size: -
V: TRBV30
J: TRBJ2-3
CDR3: CAWSPPGDTQYF
DNA: TGTGCCTGGAGTCCCCCCGGTGATACGCAGTATTTT

D: -
size: -
V: TRBV5-1
J: TRBJ1-3
CDR3: CASSLVGGPSSGNTIYF
DNA: TGCGCCAGCAGCTTGGTTGGGGGCCCGAGCTCTGGAAACACCATATATTTT

D: TRBD2
size: -
V: TRBV6-1
J: TRBJ2-2
CDR3: CASSASGRSNTGELFF
DNA: TGTGCCAGCAGTGCTAGCGGGAGGTCGAACACCGGGGAGCTGTTTTTT

D: TRBD2
size: -
V: TRBV5-1
J: TRBJ2-3
CDR3: CASSLAPGLGAGGSDTQYF
DNA: TGCGCCAGCAGCTTGGCCCCAGGATTGGGAGCGGGAGGGTCAGATACGCAGTATTTT

D: TRBD1
size: -
V: TRBV27
J: TRBJ1-2
CDR3: CASSLHQGAGYGYTF
DNA: TGTGCCAGCAGTCTACACCAGGGGGCTGGCTATGGCTACACCTTC

D: TRBD2
size: -
V: TRBV25-1
J: TRBJ2-1
CDR3: CASSESNSSGRTYNEQFF
DNA: TGTGCCAGCAGTGAATCTAACTCTAGCGGGAGGACCTACAATGAGCAGTTCTTC

D: -
size: -
V: TRBV6-1
J: TRBJ2-7
CDR3: CASSESDQRQVVDEQYF
DNA: TGTGCCAGCAGTGAATCGGACCAGCGGCAGGTCGTCGACGAGCAGTACTTC

D: TRBD2
size: -
V: TRBV5-4
J: TRBJ2-7
CDR3: CASSPGLAAYEQYF
DNA: TGTGCCAGCAGCCCAGGACTAGCGGCCTACGAGCAGTACTTC

D: -
size: -
V: TRBV4-2
J: TRBJ2-7
CDR3: CASSPWSGSAGVRGGSYEQYF
DNA: TGTGCCAGCAGCCCGTGGTCCGGTTCCGCTGGGGTTAGGGGCGGCAGTTACGAGCAGTACTTC

D: TRBD2
size: -
V: TRBV11-3
J: TRBJ2-1
CDR3: CASSLSGTSGRDNEQFF
DNA: TGTGCCAGCAGCTTATCAGGGACTAGCGGGAGAGACAATGAGCAGTTCTTC

D: TRBD2
size: -
V: TRBV27
J: TRBJ2-7
CDR3: CASSSSRLGLADFEQYF
DNA: TGTGCCAGCAGTTCGAGCCGCCTAGGACTAGCGGATTTCGAGCAGTACTTC

D: -
size: -
V: TRBV7-2
J: TRBJ1-1
CDR3: CASSFSLRGGAEAFF
DNA: TGTGCCAGCAGCTTCTCCCTCCGCGGGGGCGCTGAAGCTTTCTTT

D: -
size: -
V: TRBV6-5
J: TRBJ1-6
CDR3: CASSYSSGINSPLHF
DNA: TGTGCCAGCAGTTACTCTTCAGGGATTAATTCACCCCTCCACTTT

D: TRBD2
size: -
V: TRBV10-3
J: TRBJ2-7
CDR3: CAISGGGYEQYF
DNA: TGTGCCATCAGTGGCGGGGGATACGAGCAGTACTTC

D: TRBD1
size: -
V: TRBV18
J: TRBJ1-3
CDR3: CASSLRSTGGSGNTIYF
DNA: TGTGCCAGCTCACTCAGATCCACAGGGGGCTCTGGAAACACCATATATTTT

D: -
size: -
V: TRBV29-1
J: TRBJ1-2
CDR3: CSVHNNYGYTF
DNA: TGCAGCGTCCACAATAACTATGGCTACACCTTC

D: -
size: -
V: TRBV2
J: TRBJ2-2
CDR3: CASTPRVANTGELFF
DNA: TGTGCCAGCACCCCACGGGTGGCGAACACCGGGGAGCTGTTTTTT

D: TRBD2
size: -
V: TRBV6-5
J: TRBJ2-7
CDR3: CASSYGSGRGYEQYF
DNA: TGTGCCAGCAGTTACGGTAGCGGGAGAGGTTACGAGCAGTACTTC

D: -
size: -
V: TRBV6-6
J: TRBJ2-1
CDR3: CASSYGGSSYNEQFF
DNA: TGTGCCAGCAGTTACGGGGGGAGCTCCTACAATGAGCAGTTCTTC

D: -
size: few
V: TRBV2
J: TRBJ1-3
CDR3: CASRATGTDTIYF
DNA: TGTGCCAGCAGGGCGACAGGAACGGACACCATATATTTT

D: TRBD2
size: -
V: TRBV6-5
J: TRBJ2-7
CDR3: CASNLLAGTSGEQYF
DNA: TGTGCCAGCAACCTACTAGCGGGGACCTCGGGCGAGCAGTACTTC

D: -
size: few
V: TRBV7-2
J: TRBJ1-3
CDR3: CASSFGGSGNTIYF
DNA: TGTGCCAGCAGCTTCGGGGGTTCCGGAAACACCATATATTTT

D: -
size: few
V: TRBV5-4
J: TRBJ2-1
CDR3: CASSPRPGGNEQFF
DNA: TGTGCCAGCAGCCCAAGGCCAGGGGGGAATGAGCAGTTCTTC

D: TRBD1
size: -
V: TRBV27
J: TRBJ2-5
CDR3: CASSFFATGGIQETQYF
DNA: TGTGCCAGCAGTTTCTTCGCTACAGGGGGTATCCAAGAGACCCAGTACTTC

D: -
size: -
V: TRBV15
J: TRBJ2-1
CDR3: CATSRDFTGEGQFF
DNA: TGTGCCACCAGCAGAGATTTCACTGGTGAGGGGCAGTTCTTC

D: TRBD1
size: -
V: TRBV27
J: TRBJ2-2
CDR3: CASKPGQARTGELFF
DNA: TGTGCCAGCAAACCGGGACAGGCTCGCACCGGGGAGCTGTTTTTT

D: TRBD2
size: -
V: TRBV5-1
J: TRBJ2-7
CDR3: CASSDGFGGSYEQYF
DNA: TGCGCCAGCAGCGACGGATTCGGGGGGTCCTACGAGCAGTACTTC

D: TRBD2
size: -
V: TRBV2
J: TRBJ2-7
CDR3: CASNGLAGGSSYEQYF
DNA: TGTGCCAGCAACGGCCTAGCGGGGGGAAGCTCCTACGAGCAGTACTTC

D: TRBD1
size: -
V: TRBV19
J: TRBJ2-3
CDR3: CASSLTGKADTQYF
DNA: TGTGCCAGTAGTTTGACAGGGAAGGCAGATACGCAGTATTTT

D: TRBD1
size: -
V: TRBV11-2
J: TRBJ2-5
CDR3: CASSLQGAGGTQYF
DNA: TGTGCCAGCAGCTTGCAGGGGGCCGGGGGGACCCAGTACTTC

D: TRBD2
size: once
V: TRBV7-2
J: TRBJ2-3
CDR3: CASSLAGTSGSTDTQYF
DNA: TGTGCCAGCAGCTTAGCCGGGACTAGCGGAAGCACAGATACGCAGTATTTT

D: TRBD2
size: -
V: TRBV5-1
J: TRBJ2-2
CDR3: CASSGRTSVGELFF
DNA: TGCGCCAGCAGCGGTCGGACTAGCGTGGGGGAGCTGTTTTTT

D: TRBD2
size: -
V: TRBV23-1
J: TRBJ2-7
CDR3: CASSQSRKRGRYEQYF
DNA: TGCGCCAGCAGTCAATCGCGGAAGCGGGGTCGCTACGAGCAGTACTTC

D: -
size: -
V: TRBV2
J: TRBJ1-5
CDR3: CASTSAGYSTQPQHF
DNA: TGTGCCAGCACCTCGGCGGGGTATAGCACTCAGCCCCAGCATTTT

D: -
size: -
V: TRBV2
J: TRBJ2-1
CDR3: CASTLVGTAVLPFF
DNA: TGTGCCAGTACCCTGGTCGGGACTGCCGTGTTGCCGTTCTTC

D: -
size: -
V: TRBV9
J: TRBJ2-7
CDR3: CASSRLPSYEQYF
DNA: TGTGCCAGCTCGCGGCTGCCTTCCTACGAGCAGTACTTC

D: -
size: -
V: TRBV19
J: TRBJ1-2
CDR3: CASRTGAESIYGYTF
DNA: TGTGCCAGTAGGACGGGTGCGGAGAGCATTTATGGCTACACCTTC

D: TRBD1
size: -
V: TRBV10-3
J: TRBJ2-3
CDR3: CAISVGQDTDTQYF
DNA: TGTGCCATCAGTGTGGGACAGGACACAGATACGCAGTATTTT

D: -
size: -
V: TRBV5-1
J: TRBJ1-1
CDR3: CASSSRTEAFF
DNA: TGCGCCAGCAGCTCCCGGACTGAAGCTTTCTTT

D: -
size: -
V: TRBV7-9
J: TRBJ2-7
CDR3: CASSFQVGSLPSYEQYF
DNA: TGTGCCAGCAGCTTCCAAGTGGGCTCCCTCCCTTCTTACGAGCAGTACTTC

D: TRBD1
size: -
V: TRBV4-2
J: TRBJ1-2
CDR3: CASSQVGGETYGYTF
DNA: TGTGCCAGCAGCCAAGTAGGGGGCGAGACCTATGGCTACACCTTC

D: -
size: once
V: TRBV5-6
J: TRBJ1-1
CDR3: CASSTIDRNTEAFF
DNA: TGTGCCAGCAGTACGATTGACAGGAACACTGAAGCTTTCTTT

D: TRBD2
size: -
V: TRBV9
J: TRBJ2-4
CDR3: CASSPLPGRLAGGNIQYF
DNA: TGTGCCAGCAGCCCACTACCCGGCAGGCTAGCGGGGGGAAACATTCAGTACTTC